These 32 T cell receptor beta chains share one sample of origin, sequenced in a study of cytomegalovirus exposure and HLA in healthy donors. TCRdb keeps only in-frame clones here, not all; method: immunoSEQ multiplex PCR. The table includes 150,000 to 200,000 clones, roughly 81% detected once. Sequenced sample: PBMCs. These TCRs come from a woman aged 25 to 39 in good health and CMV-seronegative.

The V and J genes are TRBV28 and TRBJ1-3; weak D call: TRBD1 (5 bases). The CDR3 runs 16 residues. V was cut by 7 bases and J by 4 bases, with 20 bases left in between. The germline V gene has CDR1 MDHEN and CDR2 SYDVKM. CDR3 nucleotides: TGTGCCAGCACTCCACATTCCGGGGGTAAAGGAAACACCATATATTTT. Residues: CASTPHSGGKGNTIYF.

The CDR3 region has the DNA TGCGCCAGCAGCCAAGACGCGGGGGGTCAGCCCCAGCATTTT. As protein: CASSQDAGGQPQHF. V is TRBV4-1 and J is TRBJ1-5; TRBD1 is a possible D gene (5 bases). Trimming took 0 bases from V and 6 from J, leaving 9 bases between them. Germline V gene sequence: CDR1 MGHRA, CDR2 YSYEKL. CDR3 length: 14 amino acids.

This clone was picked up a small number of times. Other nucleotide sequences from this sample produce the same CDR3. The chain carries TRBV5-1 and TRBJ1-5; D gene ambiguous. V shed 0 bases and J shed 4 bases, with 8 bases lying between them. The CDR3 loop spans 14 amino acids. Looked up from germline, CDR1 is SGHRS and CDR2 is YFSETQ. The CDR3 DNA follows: TGCGCCAGCAGCTTGGGGCAGGCTAATCAGCCCCAGCATTTT. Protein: CASSLGQANQPQHF.

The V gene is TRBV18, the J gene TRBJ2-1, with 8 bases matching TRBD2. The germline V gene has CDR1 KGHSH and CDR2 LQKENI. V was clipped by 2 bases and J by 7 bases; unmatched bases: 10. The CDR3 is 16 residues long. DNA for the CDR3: TGTGCCAGCTCACCAAACCCACTAGCGGAAACGAATGAGCAGTTCTTC. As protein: CASSPNPLAETNEQFF.

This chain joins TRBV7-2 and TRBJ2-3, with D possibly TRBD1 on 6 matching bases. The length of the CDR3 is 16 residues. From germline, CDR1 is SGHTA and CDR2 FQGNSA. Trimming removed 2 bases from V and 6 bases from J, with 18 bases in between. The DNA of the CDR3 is TGTGCCAGCAGCTTAAAGTTCAGGGGCCCCGCGGATACGCAGTATTTT. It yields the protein CASSLKFRGPADTQYF.

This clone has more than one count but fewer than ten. The CDR3 protein is CASSLEGTGLGNTIYF. CDR3 sequence (DNA): TGCGCCAGCAGCTTGGAAGGGACAGGGCTTGGAAACACCATATATTTT. This chain uses TRBV5-1 with TRBJ1-3, with 9 bases matching TRBD1. Germline V lookup: CDR1 SGHRS, CDR2 YFSETQ. The V and J ends lost 0 bases and 3 bases, in that order; junction bases with no gene match: 4. The CDR3 is 16 residues long.

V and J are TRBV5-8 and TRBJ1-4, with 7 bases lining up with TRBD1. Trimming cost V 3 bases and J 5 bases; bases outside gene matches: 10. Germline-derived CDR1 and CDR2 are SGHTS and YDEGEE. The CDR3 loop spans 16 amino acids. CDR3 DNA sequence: TGTGCCAGCAGCTCTAGACAGGGCCTAGGGAATGAAAAACTGTTTTTT. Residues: CASSSRQGLGNEKLFF.

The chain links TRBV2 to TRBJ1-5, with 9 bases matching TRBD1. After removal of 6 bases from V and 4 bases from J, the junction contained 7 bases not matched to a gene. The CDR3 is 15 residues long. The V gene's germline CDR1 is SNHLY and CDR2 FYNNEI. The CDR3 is CASRALDRGNQPQHF. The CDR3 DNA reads TGTGCCAGCAGAGCCCTAGACAGGGGGAATCAGCCCCAGCATTTT.

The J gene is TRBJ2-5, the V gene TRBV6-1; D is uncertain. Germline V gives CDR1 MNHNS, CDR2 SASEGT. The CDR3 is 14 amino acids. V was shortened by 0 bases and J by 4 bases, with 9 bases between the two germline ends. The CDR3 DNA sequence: TGTGCCAGCAGTGAAGCCGCACATGGAGAGACCCAGTACTTC. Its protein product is CASSEAAHGETQYF.

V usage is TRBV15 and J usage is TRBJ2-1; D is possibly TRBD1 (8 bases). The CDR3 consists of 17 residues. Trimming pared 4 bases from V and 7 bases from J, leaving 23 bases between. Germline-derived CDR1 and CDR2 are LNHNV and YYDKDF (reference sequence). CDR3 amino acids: CATSTTGGDYPRNEQFF. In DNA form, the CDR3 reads TGTGCCACCAGCACCACAGGGGGGGACTACCCTCGGAATGAGCAGTTCTTC.

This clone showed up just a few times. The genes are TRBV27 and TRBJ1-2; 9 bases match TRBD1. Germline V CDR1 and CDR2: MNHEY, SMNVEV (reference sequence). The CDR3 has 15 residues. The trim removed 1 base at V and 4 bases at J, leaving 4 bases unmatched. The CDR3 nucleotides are TGTGCCAGCAGTTTATTGGGACAGGGATCCTATGGCTACACCTTC. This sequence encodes CASSLLGQGSYGYTF.

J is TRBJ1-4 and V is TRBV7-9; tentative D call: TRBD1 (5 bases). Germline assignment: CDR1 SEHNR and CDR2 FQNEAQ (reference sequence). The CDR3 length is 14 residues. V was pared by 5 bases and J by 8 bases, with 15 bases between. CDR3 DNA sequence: TGTGCCAGCAGCGAGACGGGGGTAGAGGAAAAACTGTTTTTT. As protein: CASSETGVEEKLFF.

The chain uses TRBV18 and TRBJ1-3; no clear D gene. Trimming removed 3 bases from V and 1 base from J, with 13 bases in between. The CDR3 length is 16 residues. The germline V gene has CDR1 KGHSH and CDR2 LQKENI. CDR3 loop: CASSPGQLTSGNTIYF. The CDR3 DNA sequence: TGTGCCAGCTCACCGGGCCAGCTTACTTCTGGAAACACCATATATTTT. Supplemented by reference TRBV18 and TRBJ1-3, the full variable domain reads NAGVMQNPRHLVRRRGQEARLRCSPMKGHSHVYWYRQLPEEGLKFMVYLQKENIIDESGMPKERFSAEFPKEGPSILRIQQVVRGDSAAYFCASSPGQLTSGNTIYFGEGSWLTVV.

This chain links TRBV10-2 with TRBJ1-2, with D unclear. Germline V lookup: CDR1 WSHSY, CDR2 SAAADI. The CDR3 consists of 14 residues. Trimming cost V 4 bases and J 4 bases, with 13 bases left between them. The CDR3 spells CASSADPGSYGYTF. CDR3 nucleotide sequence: TGCGCCAGCAGTGCAGACCCCGGGAGCTATGGCTACACCTTC.

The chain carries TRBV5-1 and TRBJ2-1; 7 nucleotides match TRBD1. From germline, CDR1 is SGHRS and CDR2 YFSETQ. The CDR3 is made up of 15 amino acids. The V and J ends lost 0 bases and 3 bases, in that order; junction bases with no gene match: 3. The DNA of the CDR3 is TGCGCCAGCAGCTTGGTACGGGACAGCTACAATGAGCAGTTCTTC. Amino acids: CASSLVRDSYNEQFF.

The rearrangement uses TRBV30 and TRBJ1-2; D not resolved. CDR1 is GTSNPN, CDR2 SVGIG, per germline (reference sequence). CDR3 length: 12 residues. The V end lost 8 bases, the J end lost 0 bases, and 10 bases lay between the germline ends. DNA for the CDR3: TGTGCCGGCTACGGAGCTAACTATGGCTACACCTTC. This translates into CAGYGANYGYTF.

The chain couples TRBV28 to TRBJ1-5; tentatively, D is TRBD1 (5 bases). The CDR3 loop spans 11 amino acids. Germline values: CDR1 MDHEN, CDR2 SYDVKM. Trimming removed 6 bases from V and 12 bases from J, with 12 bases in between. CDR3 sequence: CASRRDRDQHF. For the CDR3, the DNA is TGTGCCAGCAGACGCGACAGAGACCAGCATTTT.

The CDR3 region is CASSYIPSGNFYEQYF. The CDR3 bases are TGTGCCAGCAGTTATATCCCTAGCGGGAACTTTTACGAGCAGTACTTC. V is TRBV6-5 and J is TRBJ2-7; 9 nucleotides agree with TRBD2. The CDR3 contains 16 residues. J was trimmed by 4 bases and V by 3 bases; bases with no gene match: 10. CDR1 and CDR2 (germline): MNHEY, SVGAGI.

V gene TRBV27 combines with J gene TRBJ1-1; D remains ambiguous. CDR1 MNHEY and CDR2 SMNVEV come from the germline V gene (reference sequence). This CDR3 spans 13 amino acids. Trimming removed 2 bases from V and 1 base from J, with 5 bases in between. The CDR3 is CASSLRGNTEAFF. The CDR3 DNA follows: TGTGCCAGCAGTTTACGAGGGAACACTGAAGCTTTCTTT.

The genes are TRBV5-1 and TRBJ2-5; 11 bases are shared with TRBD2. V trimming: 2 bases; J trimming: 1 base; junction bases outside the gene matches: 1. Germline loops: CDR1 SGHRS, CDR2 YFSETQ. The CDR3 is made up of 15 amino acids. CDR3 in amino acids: CASSLTSGGQETQYF. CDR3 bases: TGCGCCAGCAGCTTAACTAGCGGGGGCCAAGAGACCCAGTACTTC.

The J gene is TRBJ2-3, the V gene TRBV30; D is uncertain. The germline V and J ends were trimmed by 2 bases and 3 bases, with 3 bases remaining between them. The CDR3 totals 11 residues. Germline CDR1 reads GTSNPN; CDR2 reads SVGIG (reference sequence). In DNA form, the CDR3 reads TGTGCCTGGAGTCTGACAGATACGCAGTATTTT. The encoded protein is CAWSLTDTQYF. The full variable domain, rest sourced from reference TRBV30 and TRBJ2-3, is SQTIHQWPATLVQPVGSPLSLECTVEGTSNPNLYWYRQAAGRGLQLLFYSVGIGQISSEVPQNLSASRPQDRQFILSSKKLLLSDSGFYLCAWSLTDTQYFGPGTRLTVL.

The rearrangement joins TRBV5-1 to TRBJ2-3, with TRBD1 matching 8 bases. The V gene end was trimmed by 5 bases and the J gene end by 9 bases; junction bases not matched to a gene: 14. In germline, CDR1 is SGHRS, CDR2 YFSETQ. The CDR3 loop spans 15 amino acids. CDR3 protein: CASRATGESQGTQYF. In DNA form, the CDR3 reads TGCGCCAGCAGGGCGACAGGGGAATCACAGGGGACGCAGTATTTT.

DNA of the CDR3: TGTGCCAGCAGCCTCCGGACTGGTCTCTACGAGCAGTACTTC. It translates to CASSLRTGLYEQYF. This chain connects TRBV11-1 to TRBJ2-7; tentative D call: TRBD2 (5 bases). In germline, CDR1 is SGHAT, CDR2 FQDESV (reference sequence). This CDR3 comprises 14 residues. The V end was cut by 5 bases, the J end by 3 bases, with 14 bases between.

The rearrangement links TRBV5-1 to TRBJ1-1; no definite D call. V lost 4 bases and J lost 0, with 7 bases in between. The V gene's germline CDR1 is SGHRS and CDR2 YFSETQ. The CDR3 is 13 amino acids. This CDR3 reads CASSLNLNTEAFF. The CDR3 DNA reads TGCGCCAGCAGCCTAAACTTGAACACTGAAGCTTTCTTT.

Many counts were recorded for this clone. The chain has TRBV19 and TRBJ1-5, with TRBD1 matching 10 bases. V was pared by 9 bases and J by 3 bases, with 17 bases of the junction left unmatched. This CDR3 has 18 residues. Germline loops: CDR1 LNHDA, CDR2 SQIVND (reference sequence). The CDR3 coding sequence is TGTGCCAGCAATCCTCCCCTTAGACAGGGGGCAGTCAATCAGCCCCAGCATTTT. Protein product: CASNPPLRQGAVNQPQHF.

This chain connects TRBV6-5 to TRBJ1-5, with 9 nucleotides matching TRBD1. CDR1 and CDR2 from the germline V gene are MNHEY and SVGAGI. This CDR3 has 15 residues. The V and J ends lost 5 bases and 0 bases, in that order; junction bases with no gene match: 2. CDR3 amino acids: CASSKQGASNQPQHF. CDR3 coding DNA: TGTGCCAGCAGTAAACAGGGGGCTAGCAATCAGCCCCAGCATTTT.

CDR3 loop: CASSQDLGAAGWGNYGYTF. In nucleotides, the CDR3 is TGCGCCAGCAGCCAAGATTTGGGGGCGGCAGGGTGGGGTAACTATGGCTACACCTTC. V gene TRBV4-1 combines with J gene TRBJ1-2; D may be TRBD1 (6 bases). The V gene lost 0 bases and the J gene lost 1 base, with 21 bases spanning the gap. This CDR3 spans 19 amino acids. From germline, CDR1 is MGHRA and CDR2 YSYEKL.

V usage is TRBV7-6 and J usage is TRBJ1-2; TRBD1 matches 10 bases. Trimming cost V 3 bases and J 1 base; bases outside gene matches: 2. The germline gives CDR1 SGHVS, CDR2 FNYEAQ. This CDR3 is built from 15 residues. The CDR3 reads CASSLGDRGNYGYTF. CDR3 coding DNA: TGTGCCAGCAGCTTGGGGGACAGGGGTAACTATGGCTACACCTTC.

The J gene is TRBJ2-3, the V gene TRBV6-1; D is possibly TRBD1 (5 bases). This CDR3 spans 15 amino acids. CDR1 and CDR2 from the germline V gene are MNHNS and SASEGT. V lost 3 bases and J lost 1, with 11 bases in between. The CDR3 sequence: CASSDAGLGTDTQYF. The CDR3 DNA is TGTGCCAGCAGTGACGCAGGGCTCGGCACAGATACGCAGTATTTT.

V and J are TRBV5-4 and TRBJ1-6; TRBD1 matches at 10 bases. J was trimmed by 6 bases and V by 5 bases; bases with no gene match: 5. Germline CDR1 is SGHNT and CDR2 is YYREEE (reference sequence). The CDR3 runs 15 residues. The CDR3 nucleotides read TGTGCCAGCAGGAGGGACAGGGGTGGTAATTCACCCCTCCACTTT. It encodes CASRRDRGGNSPLHF.

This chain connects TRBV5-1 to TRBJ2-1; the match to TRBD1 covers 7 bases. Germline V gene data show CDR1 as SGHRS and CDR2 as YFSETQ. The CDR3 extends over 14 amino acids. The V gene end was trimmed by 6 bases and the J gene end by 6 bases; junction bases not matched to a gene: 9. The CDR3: CASKEGAPSNEQFF. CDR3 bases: TGCGCCAGCAAAGAGGGGGCACCATCCAATGAGCAGTTCTTC.

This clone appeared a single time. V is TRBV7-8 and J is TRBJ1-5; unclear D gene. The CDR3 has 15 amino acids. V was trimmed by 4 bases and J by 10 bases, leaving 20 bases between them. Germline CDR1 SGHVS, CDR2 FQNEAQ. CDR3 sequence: CASSSQTTNVSPQHF. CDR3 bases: TGTGCCAGCAGCTCCCAAACTACAAACGTCAGCCCCCAGCATTTT. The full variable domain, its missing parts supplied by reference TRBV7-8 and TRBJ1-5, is GAGVSQSPRYKVAKRGQDVALRCDPISGHVSLFWYQQALGQGPEFLTYFQNEAQLDKSGLPSDRFFAERPEGSVSTLKIQRTQQEDSAVYLCASSSQTTNVSPQHFGDGTRLSIL.